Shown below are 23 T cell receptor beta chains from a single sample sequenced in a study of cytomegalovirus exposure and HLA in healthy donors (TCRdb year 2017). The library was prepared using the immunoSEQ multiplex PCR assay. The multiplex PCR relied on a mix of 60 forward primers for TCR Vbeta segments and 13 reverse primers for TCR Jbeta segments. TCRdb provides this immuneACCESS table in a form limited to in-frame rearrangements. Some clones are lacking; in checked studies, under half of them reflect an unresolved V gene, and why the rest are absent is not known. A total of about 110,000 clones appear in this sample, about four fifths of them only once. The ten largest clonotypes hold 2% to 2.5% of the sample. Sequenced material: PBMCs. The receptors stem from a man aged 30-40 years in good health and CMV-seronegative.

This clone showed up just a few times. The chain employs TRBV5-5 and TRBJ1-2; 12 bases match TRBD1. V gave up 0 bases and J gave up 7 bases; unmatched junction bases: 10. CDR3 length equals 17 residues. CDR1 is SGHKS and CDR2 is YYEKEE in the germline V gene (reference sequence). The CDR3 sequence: CASSLELPGQGAGGYTF. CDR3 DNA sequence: TGTGCCAGCAGCTTGGAACTCCCGGGACAGGGGGCGGGTGGCTACACCTTC.

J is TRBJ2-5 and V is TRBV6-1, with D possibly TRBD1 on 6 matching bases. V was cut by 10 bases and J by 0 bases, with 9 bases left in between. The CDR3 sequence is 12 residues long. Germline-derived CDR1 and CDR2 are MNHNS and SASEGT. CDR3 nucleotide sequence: TGTGCCACAGGACAGAACCAAGAGACCCAGTACTTC. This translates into CATGQNQETQYF.

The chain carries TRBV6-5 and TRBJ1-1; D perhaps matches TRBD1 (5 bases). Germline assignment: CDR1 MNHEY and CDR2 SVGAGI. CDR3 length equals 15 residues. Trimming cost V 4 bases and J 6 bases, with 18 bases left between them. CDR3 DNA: TGTGCCAGCAGTTTTTCAACTTTCCGGGGGGCTGAAGCTTTCTTT. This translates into CASSFSTFRGAEAFF.

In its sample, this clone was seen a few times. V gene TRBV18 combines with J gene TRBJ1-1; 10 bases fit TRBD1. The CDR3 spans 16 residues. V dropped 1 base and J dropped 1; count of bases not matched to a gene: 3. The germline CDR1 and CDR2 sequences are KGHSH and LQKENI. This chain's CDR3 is CASSPLRDRGNTEAFF. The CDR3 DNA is TGTGCCAGCTCACCACTCCGGGACAGGGGGAACACTGAAGCTTTCTTT.

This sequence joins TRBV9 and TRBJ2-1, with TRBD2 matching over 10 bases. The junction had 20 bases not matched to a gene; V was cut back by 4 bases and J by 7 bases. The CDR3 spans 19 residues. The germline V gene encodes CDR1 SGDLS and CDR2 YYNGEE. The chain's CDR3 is CASSLGLAGELGPGNEQFF. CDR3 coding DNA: TGTGCCAGCAGCCTCGGGCTAGCGGGAGAATTGGGCCCGGGAAATGAGCAGTTCTTC.

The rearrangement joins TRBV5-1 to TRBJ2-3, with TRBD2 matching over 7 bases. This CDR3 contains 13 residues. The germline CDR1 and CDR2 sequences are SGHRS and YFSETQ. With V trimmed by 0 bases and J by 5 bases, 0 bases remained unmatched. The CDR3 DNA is TGCGCCAGCAGCTTGGTAGCGGGAGATACGCAGTATTTT. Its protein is CASSLVAGDTQYF. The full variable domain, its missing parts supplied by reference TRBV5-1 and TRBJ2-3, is KAGVTQTPRYLIKTRGQQVTLSCSPISGHRSVSWYQQTPGQGLQFLFEYFSETQRNKGNFPGRFSGRQFSNSRSEMNVSTLELGDSALYLCASSLVAGDTQYFGPGTRLTVL.

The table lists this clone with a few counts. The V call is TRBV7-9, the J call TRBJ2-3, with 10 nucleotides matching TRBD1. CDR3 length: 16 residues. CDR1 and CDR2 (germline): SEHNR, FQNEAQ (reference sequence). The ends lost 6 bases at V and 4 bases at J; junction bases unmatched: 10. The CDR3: CASRVRGQGMADTQYF. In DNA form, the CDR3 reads TGTGCCAGCAGGGTGAGGGGACAGGGGATGGCAGATACGCAGTATTTT.

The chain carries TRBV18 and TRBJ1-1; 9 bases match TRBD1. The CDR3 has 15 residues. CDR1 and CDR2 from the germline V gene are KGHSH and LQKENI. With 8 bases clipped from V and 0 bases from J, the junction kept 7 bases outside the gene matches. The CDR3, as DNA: TGTGCCAGCCGAAGCGGACAGGGGATGAACACTGAAGCTTTCTTT. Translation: CASRSGQGMNTEAFF.

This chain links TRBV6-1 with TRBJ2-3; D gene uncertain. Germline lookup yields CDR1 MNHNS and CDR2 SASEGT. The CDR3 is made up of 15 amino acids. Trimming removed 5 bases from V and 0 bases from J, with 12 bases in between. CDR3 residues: CASSSPGRSTDTQYF. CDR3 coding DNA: TGTGCCAGCAGTAGCCCCGGTCGGAGCACAGATACGCAGTATTTT.

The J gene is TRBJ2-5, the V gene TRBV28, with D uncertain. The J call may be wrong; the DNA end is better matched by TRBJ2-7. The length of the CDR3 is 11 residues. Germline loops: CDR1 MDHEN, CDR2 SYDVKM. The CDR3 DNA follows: TGTGCCAGCAGTCCTCACTACGAGCAGTACTTC. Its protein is CASSPHYEQYF.

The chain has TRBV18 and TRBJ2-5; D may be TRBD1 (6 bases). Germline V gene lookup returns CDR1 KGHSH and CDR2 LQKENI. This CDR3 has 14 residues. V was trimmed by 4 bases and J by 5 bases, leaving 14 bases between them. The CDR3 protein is CASSLRQGSETQYF. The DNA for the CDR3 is TGTGCCAGCTCACTGCGCCAGGGGAGCGAGACCCAGTACTTC.

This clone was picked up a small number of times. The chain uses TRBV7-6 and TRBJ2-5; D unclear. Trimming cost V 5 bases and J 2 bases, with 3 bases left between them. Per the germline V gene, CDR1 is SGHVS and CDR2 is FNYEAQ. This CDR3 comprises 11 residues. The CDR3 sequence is CASSHQETQYF. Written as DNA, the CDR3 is TGTGCCAGCAGCCATCAAGAGACCCAGTACTTC.

In DNA form, the CDR3 reads TGTGCCAGCTCACCAGGTGACAGGGGCGGCCAGGACTATGGCTACACCTTC. As protein: CASSPGDRGGQDYGYTF. The chain has TRBV18 and TRBJ1-2, with TRBD1 matching over 8 bases. V gave up 2 bases and J gave up 3 bases; unmatched junction bases: 11. The CDR3 totals 17 residues. CDR1 and CDR2 from the germline V gene are KGHSH and LQKENI.

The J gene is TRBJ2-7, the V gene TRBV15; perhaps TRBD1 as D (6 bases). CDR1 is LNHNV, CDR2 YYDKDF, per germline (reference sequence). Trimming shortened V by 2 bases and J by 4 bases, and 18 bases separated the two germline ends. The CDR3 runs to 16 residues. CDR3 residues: CATSRLGQGSKYEQYF. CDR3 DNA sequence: TGTGCCACCAGCAGACTTGGGCAGGGGAGTAAATACGAGCAGTACTTC. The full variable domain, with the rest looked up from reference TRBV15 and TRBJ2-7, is DAMVIQNPRYQVTQFGKPVTLSCSQTLNHNVMYWYQQKSSQAPKLLFHYYDKDFNNEADTPDNFQSRRPNTSFCFLDIRSPGLGDTAMYLCATSRLGQGSKYEQYFGPGTRLTVT.

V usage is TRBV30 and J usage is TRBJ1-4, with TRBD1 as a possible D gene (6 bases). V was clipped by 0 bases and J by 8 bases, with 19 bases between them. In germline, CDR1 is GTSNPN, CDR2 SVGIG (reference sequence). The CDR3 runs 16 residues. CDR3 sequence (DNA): TGTGCCTGGAGTGTATGGGTCAGGGGATTGGAAGAAAAACTGTTTTTT. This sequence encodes CAWSVWVRGLEEKLFF.

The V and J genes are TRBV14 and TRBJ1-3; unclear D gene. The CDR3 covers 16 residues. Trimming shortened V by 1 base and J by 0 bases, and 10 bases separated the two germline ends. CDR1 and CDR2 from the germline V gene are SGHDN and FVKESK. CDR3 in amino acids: CASSQVAAVSGNTIYF. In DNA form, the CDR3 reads TGTGCCAGCAGCCAAGTGGCCGCCGTCTCTGGAAACACCATATATTTT. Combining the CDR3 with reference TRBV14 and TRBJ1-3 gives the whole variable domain EAGVTQFPSHSVIEKGQTVTLRCDPISGHDNLYWYRRVMGKEIKFLLHFVKESKQDESGMPNNRFLAERTGGTYSTLKVQPAELEDSGVYFCASSQVAAVSGNTIYFGEGSWLTVV.

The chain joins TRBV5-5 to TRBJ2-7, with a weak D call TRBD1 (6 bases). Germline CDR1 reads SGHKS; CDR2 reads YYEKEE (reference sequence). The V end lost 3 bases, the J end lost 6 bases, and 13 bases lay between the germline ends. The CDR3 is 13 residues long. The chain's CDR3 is CASSSQGTGEQYF. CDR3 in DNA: TGTGCCAGCAGCTCACAGGGTACGGGCGAGCAGTACTTC.

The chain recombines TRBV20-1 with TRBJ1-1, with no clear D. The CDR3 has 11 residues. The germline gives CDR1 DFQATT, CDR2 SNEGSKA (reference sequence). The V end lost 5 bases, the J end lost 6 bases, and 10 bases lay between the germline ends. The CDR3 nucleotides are TGCAGTGCTCTACCAGCGGCTGAAGCTTTCTTT. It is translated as CSALPAAEAFF.

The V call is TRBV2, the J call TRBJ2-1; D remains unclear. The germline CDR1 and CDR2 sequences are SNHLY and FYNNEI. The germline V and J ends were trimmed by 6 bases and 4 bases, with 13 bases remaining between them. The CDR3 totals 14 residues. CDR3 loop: CASSSQRNYNEQFF. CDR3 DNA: TGTGCCAGCAGCTCCCAGCGCAATTACAATGAGCAGTTCTTC.

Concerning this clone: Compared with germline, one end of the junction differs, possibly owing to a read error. The CDR3 reads CAWGVGQGTEAFF. The CDR3 nucleotides read TGTGCCTGGGGTGTGGGACAGGGGACCGAAGCTTTCTTT. The rearrangement joins TRBV30 to TRBJ1-1; 10 positions agree with TRBD1. Germline-derived CDR1 and CDR2 are GTSNPN and SVGIG (reference sequence). This CDR3 region has 13 residues. The full variable domain, completed using reference TRBV30 and TRBJ1-1, is SQTIHQWPATLVQPVGSPLSLECTVEGTSNPNLYWYRQAAGRGLQLLFYSVGIGQISSEVPQNLSASRPQDRQFILSSKKLLLSDSGFYLCAWGVGQGTEAFFGQGTRLTVV.

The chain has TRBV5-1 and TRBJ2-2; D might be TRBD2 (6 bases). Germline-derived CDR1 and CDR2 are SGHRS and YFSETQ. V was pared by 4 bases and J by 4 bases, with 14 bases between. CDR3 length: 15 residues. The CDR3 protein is CASSINQGGTGELFF. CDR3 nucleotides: TGCGCCAGCAGCATAAATCAGGGAGGCACCGGGGAGCTGTTTTTT. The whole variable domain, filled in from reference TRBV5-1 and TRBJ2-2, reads KAGVTQTPRYLIKTRGQQVTLSCSPISGHRSVSWYQQTPGQGLQFLFEYFSETQRNKGNFPGRFSGRQFSNSRSEMNVSTLELGDSALYLCASSINQGGTGELFFGEGSRLTVL.

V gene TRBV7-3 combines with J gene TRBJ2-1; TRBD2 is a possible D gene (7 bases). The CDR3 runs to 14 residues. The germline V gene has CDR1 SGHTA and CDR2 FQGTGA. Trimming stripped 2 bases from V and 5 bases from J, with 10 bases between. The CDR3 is CASSLVGGHNEQFF. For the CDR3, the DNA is TGTGCCAGCAGCTTAGTGGGGGGGCACAATGAGCAGTTCTTC.

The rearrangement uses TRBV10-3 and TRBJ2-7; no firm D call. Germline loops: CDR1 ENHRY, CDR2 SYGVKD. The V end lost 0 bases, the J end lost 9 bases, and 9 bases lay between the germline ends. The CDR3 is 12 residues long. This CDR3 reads CAISESRVVQYF. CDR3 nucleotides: TGTGCCATCAGTGAGTCTCGGGTAGTGCAGTACTTC.